The 22 T cell receptor beta chains presented below share a single source sample, sequenced in a study of shared clonotypes between healthy human individuals. Only in-frame clones appear in the TCRdb table, and some are missing; sequencing was by immunoSEQ multiplex PCR. This table has roughly 650,000 clones, about 96% appearing once. The specimen was naive CD4+ T cells sorted from blood. The subset was: CD45RA+ positively selected. These receptors originate from a woman in her twenties or thirties in good health.

The gene calls are TRBV27 and TRBJ2-3; D call uncertain. The germline V and J ends were trimmed by 2 bases and 0 bases, with 9 bases remaining between them. The CDR3 consists of 15 residues. Germline assignment: CDR1 MNHEY and CDR2 SMNVEV (reference sequence). The CDR3: CASSLAVVSTDTQYF. CDR3 nucleotides: TGTGCCAGCAGTTTAGCGGTAGTTAGCACAGATACGCAGTATTTT.

For the CDR3, the DNA is TGTGCCAGCGGGTGGACGGAAAAACTGTTTTTT. Translated: CASGWTEKLFF. This chain connects TRBV6-5 to TRBJ1-4; D is unclear. The V gene lost 8 bases and the J gene lost 8 bases, with 9 bases spanning the gap. The CDR3 length is 11 residues. CDR1 is MNHEY, CDR2 SVGAGI, per germline.

J is TRBJ2-5 and V is TRBV9, with D uncertain. This CDR3 contains 13 residues. Deletions cut 2 bases from V and 1 base from J, with 6 bases between. Germline CDR1 is SGDLS and CDR2 is YYNGEE. DNA for the CDR3: TGTGCCAGCAGCGTGTCTAGCCAAGAGACCCAGTACTTC. As protein: CASSVSSQETQYF.

In its sample, this clone was seen once. The V gene is TRBV5-1, the J gene TRBJ2-1; 12 bases are a match to TRBD2. V gave up 4 bases and J gave up 8 bases; unmatched junction bases: 10. This CDR3 region has 16 residues. CDR1 is SGHRS, CDR2 YFSETQ, per germline. CDR3 amino acids: CASSRATSGSFDEQFF. The CDR3 DNA follows: TGCGCCAGCAGCCGAGCGACTAGCGGGAGTTTCGATGAGCAGTTCTTC.

This clone occurred once. This sequence joins TRBV27 and TRBJ1-2; tentative D call: TRBD1 (6 bases). V dropped 4 bases and J dropped 8 bases, with 14 bases sitting between them. Germline CDR1 is MNHEY and CDR2 is SMNVEV (reference sequence). The length of the CDR3 is 13 residues. CDR3 in DNA: TGTGCCAGCAGTTGGACAGCGAGTGACGGCTACACCTTC. Amino acid sequence: CASSWTASDGYTF.

This chain uses TRBV6-6 with TRBJ2-2, with D possibly being TRBD2 (6 bases). Trimming removed 2 bases at V and 5 bases at J, with 12 bases between. Germline CDR1 is MNHNY and CDR2 is SVGAGI (reference sequence). The CDR3 has 15 amino acids. The CDR3 here is CASSYDTSRTGELFF. The CDR3 coding sequence is TGTGCCAGCAGTTACGATACTAGCCGGACCGGGGAGCTGTTTTTT.

The CDR3 region has the DNA TGTGCCAGCAGTTTAAAGGGGGGGGCGGCCGGGGAGCTGTTTTTT. Translation gives CASSLKGGAAGELFF. This chain connects TRBV27 to TRBJ2-2; tentatively, D is TRBD2 (7 bases). The CDR3 has 15 residues. Trimming shortened V by 2 bases and J by 6 bases, and 13 bases separated the two germline ends. Germline CDR1 reads MNHEY; CDR2 reads SMNVEV (reference sequence).

V is TRBV19 and J is TRBJ2-1; 10 nucleotides match TRBD2. With V trimmed by 9 bases and J by 7 bases, 18 bases remained unmatched. CDR1 is LNHDA, CDR2 SQIVND, per germline (reference sequence). This CDR3 contains 17 residues. CDR3 sequence: CASYSGAAGLATNEQFF. The CDR3 nucleotides are TGTGCCAGCTACTCCGGGGCGGCGGGACTAGCGACTAATGAGCAGTTCTTC.

The gene calls are TRBV4-3 and TRBJ2-6, with a tentative D call TRBD1 (5 bases). The length of the CDR3 is 16 residues. Germline assignment: CDR1 LGHNA and CDR2 YSLEER. Trimming removed 1 base from V and 4 bases from J, with 11 bases in between. The CDR3 is CASSQGRAFGANVLTF. The DNA for the CDR3 is TGCGCCAGCAGCCAAGGCAGGGCGTTCGGGGCCAACGTCCTGACTTTC.

This chain links TRBV5-4 with TRBJ1-4, with D hard to call. Trimming left V 0 bases short and J 8 bases short, with 17 bases between. Looked up from germline, CDR1 is SGHNT and CDR2 is YYREEE (reference sequence). CDR3 size: 16 residues. The CDR3 spells CASSLGGAGFAEKLFF. In DNA, the CDR3 is TGTGCCAGCAGCTTGGGGGGTGCGGGGTTCGCAGAAAAACTGTTTTTT.

The V call is TRBV28, the J call TRBJ2-7, with TRBD2 matching over 7 bases. The CDR3 consists of 13 residues. The junction had 4 bases not matched to a gene; V was cut back by 6 bases and J by 2 bases. Germline V gene lookup returns CDR1 MDHEN and CDR2 SYDVKM. DNA of the CDR3: TGTGCCAGCAGGAGACGGGGGGCCTACGAGCAGTACTTC. Its protein is CASRRRGAYEQYF.

V usage is TRBV14 and J usage is TRBJ2-1, with TRBD2 matching over 16 bases. CDR3 length: 19 amino acids. In germline, CDR1 is SGHDN, CDR2 FVKESK. Trimming took 4 bases from V and 9 from J; bases not matched to a gene: 15. The CDR3 region is CASSPPGLAGGPTYGEQFF. The CDR3 bases are TGTGCCAGCAGCCCCCCGGGACTAGCGGGAGGGCCTACCTACGGTGAGCAGTTCTTC.

The rearrangement joins TRBV5-1 to TRBJ1-1; D gene ambiguous. V lost 0 bases and J 5 bases, leaving 11 bases between the germline ends. The CDR3 runs 14 residues. Germline V gene lookup returns CDR1 SGHRS and CDR2 YFSETQ. CDR3 region: CASSLGGVWTEAFF. CDR3 nucleotide sequence: TGCGCCAGCAGCTTGGGGGGAGTCTGGACTGAAGCTTTCTTT.

This sequence joins TRBV11-2 and TRBJ2-2; D unclear. The length of the CDR3 is 16 residues. The ends were cut back, 5 bases at V and 5 bases at J, with 18 bases in the middle. The germline CDR1 and CDR2 sequences are SGHAT and FQNNGV. CDR3 DNA sequence: TGTGCCAGCAGCCCAAGACTCCTCGTTAAGACCGGGGAGCTGTTTTTT. Its protein product is CASSPRLLVKTGELFF.

V usage is TRBV15 and J usage is TRBJ2-7; D possibly corresponds to TRBD2 (5 bases). Trimming removed 0 bases at V and 0 bases at J, with 9 bases between. The CDR3 runs to 15 residues. Germline loops: CDR1 LNHNV, CDR2 YYDKDF (reference sequence). CDR3 protein: CATSREIGLSYEQYF. The CDR3 bases are TGTGCCACCAGCAGAGAAATCGGACTCTCCTACGAGCAGTACTTC.

The genes are TRBV19 and TRBJ1-3, with unresolved D. Germline V gene lookup returns CDR1 LNHDA and CDR2 SQIVND (reference sequence). The length of the CDR3 is 13 residues. Trimming left V 5 bases short and J 0 bases short, with 5 bases between. In DNA, the CDR3 is TGTGCCAGTAGTGAGTTCTCTGGAAACACCATATATTTT. Amino acid sequence: CASSEFSGNTIYF. The entire variable domain, with the rest obtained from reference TRBV19 and TRBJ1-3, is as follows: DGGITQSPKYLFRKEGQNVTLSCEQNLNHDAMYWYRQDPGQGLRLIYYSQIVNDFQKGDIAEGYSVSREKKESFPLTVTSAQKNPTAFYLCASSEFSGNTIYFGEGSWLTVV.

The V and J genes are TRBV4-1 and TRBJ2-1; perhaps TRBD1 as D (5 bases). CDR3 length: 17 residues. Germline V gene sequence: CDR1 MGHRA, CDR2 YSYEKL. V was clipped by 7 bases and J by 1 base, with 20 bases between them. CDR3 amino acids: CASNTPYVGQSYNEQFF. The CDR3 DNA reads as TGCGCCAGCAACACACCGTATGTGGGGCAATCCTACAATGAGCAGTTCTTC.

The chain employs TRBV5-4 and TRBJ2-7; 8 bases are a match to TRBD2. CDR3 length: 14 amino acids. The junction had 6 bases not matched to a gene; V was cut back by 2 bases and J by 5 bases. Germline CDR1 is SGHNT and CDR2 is YYREEE (reference sequence). The CDR3 loop is CASSFIRAGDEQYF. In DNA form, the CDR3 reads TGTGCCAGCAGCTTCATCCGAGCGGGAGACGAGCAGTACTTC.

The chain recombines TRBV28 with TRBJ2-1; D may correspond to TRBD1 or TRBD2 (5 bases each). With 3 bases removed from V and 7 bases from J, the gap between germline ends came to 22 bases. The CDR3 sequence is 17 residues long. Germline V CDR1 and CDR2: MDHEN, SYDVKM. The CDR3, as DNA: TGTGCCAGCAGTTTCAGGATAGGGGACCCTACGTTTAATGAGCAGTTCTTC. It is translated as CASSFRIGDPTFNEQFF.

The chain has TRBV5-4 and TRBJ2-5; 10 bases align to TRBD2. The V gene's germline CDR1 is SGHNT and CDR2 YYREEE (reference sequence). V trimming: 0 bases; J trimming: 2 bases; junction bases outside the gene matches: 1. This CDR3 comprises 15 residues. DNA of the CDR3: TGTGCCAGCAGCTTGGAAGCGGGAGGGCAAGAGACCCAGTACTTC. Protein sequence: CASSLEAGGQETQYF.

This clone was seen just once. This sequence joins TRBV7-9 and TRBJ1-4; D is unresolved. Trimming shortened V by 1 base and J by 8 bases, and 14 bases separated the two germline ends. CDR1 SEHNR and CDR2 FQNEAQ come from the germline V gene (reference sequence). This CDR3 comprises 15 residues. CDR3 in amino acids: CASSLVMGAMEKLFF. In nucleotides, the CDR3 is TGTGCCAGCAGCTTAGTAATGGGCGCGATGGAAAAACTGTTTTTT.

The chain recombines TRBV19 with TRBJ1-5; D not resolved. Germline V gene sequence: CDR1 LNHDA, CDR2 SQIVND (reference sequence). The germline V and J ends were trimmed by 5 bases and 6 bases, with 17 bases remaining between them. The CDR3 has 15 residues. CDR3 sequence (DNA): TGTGCCAGTAGTCCATATAGACCCGAGGGTCAGCCCCAGCATTTT. It yields the protein CASSPYRPEGQPQHF.